This TCR beta chain was profiled in a study of blood T cell repertoires in COVID-19. On the study more broadly: The United States, Italy and Spain supplied acute and convalescent COVID-19 samples. From T cells, B-cell-depleted T cells, or PBMCs came the material, which was cDNA or gDNA.

Original data processing: Amplification of reference gene primers provided the estimated nucleated cell counts. Assay: immunoSEQ multiplex PCR; the TCRdb copy retains only in-frame clones and omits some. V, J and clone size were drawn from that table, and D and trimming were deduced from the DNA. The table has under 75,000 clones, about 90% seen once. Germline V lookup: CDR1 GTSNPN, CDR2 SVGIG (reference sequence). Trimming removed 5 bases from V and 6 bases from J, with 13 bases in between. This CDR3 comprises 12 residues. The source of this sequence is a human donor in a cohort sampled during active COVID-19. The sequencing sample was made of peripheral blood. This chain links TRBV30 with TRBJ1-2, with a possible D match to TRBD1 (6 bases). The CDR3 spells CAWARGGDGYTF. The CDR3 nucleotides read TGTGCCTGGGCTAGGGGGGGAGATGGCTACACCTTC.